Listed below are T cell receptor beta chains from one sample, sequenced in a study of blood T cells in healthy people across ages. TCRdb re-called the 5' RACE reads through MiXCR, storing one row per CDR3 protein. The data contain over 500,000 distinct CDR3 sequences, 52% of them singletons. Sequencing was done on a sample of blood. All receptors derive from a woman aged 80 or over in good health. Each CDR3 is given with its conserved first and last residue. The D gene is left open where the match is weak. Only part of the rows carry a size: once, few, many, or a class if the clone is expanded.

abundance,j_gene,d_gene,len,v_gene,CDR3aa,CDR3nt
.,TRBJ1-1,.,11,TRBV6-2/TRBV6-3,CASSAGTTAFF,TGTGCCAGCAGTGCCGGGACGACGGCTTTCTTT
few,TRBJ2-5,.,14,TRBV5-5,CASSAGTAQETQYF,TGTGCCAGCAGCGCTGGGACGGCTCAAGAGACCCAGTACTTC
few,TRBJ2-1,.,13,TRBV6-6,CASSPQPYNEQFF,TGTGCCAGCAGCCCCCAGCCCTACAATGAGCAGTTCTTC
few,TRBJ2-7,.,14,TRBV6-2/TRBV6-3,CASRPQIQGGEQYF,TGTGCCAGCAGACCCCAGATTCAAGGTGGCGAGCAGTACTTC
.,TRBJ2-7,.,14,TRBV18,CASSSGRDAYEQYF,TGTGCCAGCTCCTCCGGACGGGACGCCTACGAGCAGTACTTC
once,TRBJ1-2,.,16,TRBV20-1,CSALLVFRARGYGCTF,TGCAGTGCTCTCTTGGTATTCCGGGCCCGGGGATATGGCTGCACCTTC
.,TRBJ2-1,TRBD2,19,TRBV20-1,CSARVTGLAGGGAYNEQFF,TGCAGTGCTAGAGTAACGGGACTAGCGGGAGGAGGTGCCTACAATGAGCAGTTCTTC
once,TRBJ2-1,TRBD2,15,TRBV7-2,CASSSGLAGASEQFF,TGTGCCAGCAGCTCCGGACTAGCGGGGGCAAGTGAGCAGTTCTTC
many,TRBJ2-5,.,11,TRBV28,CASSLMRVQYF,TGTGCCAGCAGTTTAATGAGGGTCCAGTACTTC
.,TRBJ1-5,.,13,TRBV7-9,CASSLAPYQPQHF,TGTGCCAGCAGCTTAGCTCCCTATCAGCCCCAGCATTTT
.,TRBJ1-2,.,15,TRBV6-1,CASSESRGRVYGYTF,TGTGCCAGCAGTGAATCTCGGGGTCGGGTCTATGGCTACACCTTC
.,TRBJ2-7,.,13,TRBV29-1,CSVMDDALYEQYF,TGCAGCGTGATGGACGACGCCCTGTACGAGCAGTACTTC
.,TRBJ2-1,TRBD2,18,TRBV3-1,CASSAGLAGGPTVHEQFF,TGTGCCAGCAGCGCAGGACTAGCGGGGGGGCCCACAGTACATGAGCAGTTCTTC
.,TRBJ1-1,.,14,TRBV5-1,CASSPLAGETEAFF,TGCGCCAGCAGCCCCTTGGCGGGTGAAACTGAAGCTTTCTTT
.,TRBJ2-4,.,14,TRBV14,CASKTPVRKNIQYF,TGTGCCAGCAAGACCCCGGTCCGGAAGAACATTCAGTACTTC
many,TRBJ2-1,.,13,TRBV11-2,CASSFSQGNEQFF,TGTGCCAGCAGCTTCTCGCAGGGGAATGAGCAGTTCTTC
.,TRBJ1-1,TRBD1,16,TRBV3-1,CASSPLGGGKNTEAFF,TGTGCCAGCAGCCCCCTGGGAGGGGGCAAGAACACTGAAGCTTTCTTT
many,TRBJ2-5,.,14,TRBV5-6,CASSLGWSDGTQYF,TGTGCCAGCAGCTTGGGGTGGAGTGATGGGACCCAGTACTTC
.,TRBJ1-1,.,14,TRBV6-6,CASSYGGRTTEAFF,TGTGCCAGCAGTTACGGGGGCCGAACAACTGAAGCTTTCTTT
many,TRBJ1-4,.,14,TRBV6-5,CASSKQAKNEKLFF,TGTGCCAGCAGTAAACAGGCAAAGAATGAAAAACTGTTTTTT
many,TRBJ2-5,.,13,TRBV18,CASSPPGGETQYF,TGTGCCAGCTCACCACCAGGGGGAGAGACCCAGTACTTC
.,TRBJ2-3,.,17,TRBV18,CASSPLNRAILTNTQYF,TGTGCCAGCTCACCACTCAATCGGGCTATTCTCACGAATACGCAGTATTTT